This T cell receptor beta chain appears in the sequencing data of a study of T cells in Graves' hyperthyroidism and ophthalmopathy. Study-wide context: At initial diagnosis, before any treatment had begun, peripheral blood was obtained.

Study results and limitations: Blood also carried most thyroid clonotypes expanded above 0.001.

This clonotype was seen many times. Its cognate antigen is unknown. TCR beta CDR3 regions were amplified from RNA transcripts. Using the HTBI primer set, a first-round RT-PCR was run on the TCR CDR3. TCRdb re-called the multiplex PCR reads with MiXCR, one entry per CDR3 protein. The table includes more than 350,000 distinct CDR3 sequences, about 15% detected once. The V gene's germline CDR1 is DFQATT and CDR2 SNEGSKA (reference sequence). The CDR3 is 16 amino acids. V shed 3 bases, J shed 2 bases, and the junction held 8 bases outside the gene matches. Among the patients, aged 18 to 65, hyperthyroidism was newly diagnosed and had lasted under 2 months. Together with thyroid ultrasound, orbital computed tomography, serum thyroxine and TRAb, clinical symptoms were used for diagnoses.

This chain links TRBV20-1 with TRBJ2-1, with 9 nucleotides matching TRBD2. This sequence originates from a woman aged 25 to 39 with Graves' hyperthyroidism. Sequencing input: blood. The CDR3 sequence is CSARPIAGDAYNEQFF. DNA for the CDR3: TGCAGTGCTAGGCCTATAGCGGGAGACGCCTACAATGAGCAGTTCTTC.